This TCR beta chain was captured in a study of T cell responses to AZD1222 COVID-19 vaccine. General study points: It was only after the peak T cell response that any repertoires were sampled. Clonal diversity was possibly underestimated, and white British individuals and females predominated among donors.

Worth noting for this clone: Its antigen is undetermined.

Assay: immunoSEQ multiplex PCR; the TCRdb copy retains only in-frame clones and omits some. The table shows 120,000 to 150,000 clones, with around 88% occurring only once. Germline loops: CDR1 LNHNV, CDR2 YYDKDF (reference sequence). Trimming stripped 0 bases from V and 8 bases from J, with 10 bases between. This CDR3 has 14 amino acids. The sample was peripheral blood, taken on day 0 of AZD1222 vaccination. The rearrangement joins TRBV15 to TRBJ1-4; TRBD1 is a possible D gene (5 bases). The clonotype was recovered from an adult in good health. The DNA of the CDR3 is TGTGCCACCAGCAGAGATAGGACACGCGAAAAACTGTTTTTT. Amino acid sequence: CATSRDRTREKLFF.